A single sample is the source of the 29 T cell receptor beta chains below, sequenced in a study of blood T cell repertoires in COVID-19. The data were produced by immunoSEQ multiplex PCR, yet TCRdb's version contains in-frame clones alone and is incomplete. The repertoire holds 150,000 to 200,000 clones, with around four fifths as singletons. The specimen was PBMCs or T cells enriched from blood (not recorded which). The source is a woman aged 60-75 years who had recovered from COVID-19.

The chain couples TRBV10-3 to TRBJ1-5; possible D gene TRBD1, 5 bases. V lost 0 bases, J lost 4 bases, and 7 bases lay in between. The CDR3 loop spans 14 amino acids. Germline CDR1 ENHRY, CDR2 SYGVKD. CDR3 amino acids: CAISESTENQPQHF. The CDR3 DNA reads TGTGCCATCAGTGAGTCGACAGAAAATCAGCCCCAGCATTTT.

The chain has TRBV7-9 and TRBJ2-3; TRBD2 is a possible D gene (6 bases). Trimming took off 4 bases at V and 0 bases at J, with 11 bases between the two ends. The CDR3 loop spans 15 amino acids. Germline CDR1 and CDR2: SEHNR and FQNEAQ (reference sequence). The CDR3 reads CASSWDLFSTDTQYF. In DNA form, the CDR3 reads TGTGCCAGCAGCTGGGACTTATTTAGCACAGATACGCAGTATTTT.

The sample holds one count of this clone. The rearrangement joins TRBV19 to TRBJ2-7; 8 bases agree with TRBD2. There are 15 residues in the CDR3. With 1 base clipped from V and 5 bases from J, the junction kept 7 bases outside the gene matches. Germline values: CDR1 LNHDA, CDR2 SQIVND (reference sequence). CDR3 in amino acids: CASSIGIGLADEQYF. CDR3 coding DNA: TGTGCCAGTAGTATAGGAATTGGACTAGCTGACGAGCAGTACTTC.

Turning to this clone: Other DNA sequences in this specimen translate into the identical CDR3. This sequence joins TRBV6-5 and TRBJ2-2; TRBD1 aligns across 7 bases. The CDR3 is 14 amino acids. V dropped 0 bases and J dropped 7; count of bases not matched to a gene: 2. CDR1 is MNHEY, CDR2 SVGAGI, per germline. The chain's CDR3 is CASSYSGGSGELFF. For the CDR3, the DNA is TGTGCCAGCAGTTACTCAGGGGGCAGCGGGGAGCTGTTTTTT.

The chain employs TRBV6-5 and TRBJ1-2; D unclear. Germline-derived CDR1 and CDR2 are MNHEY and SVGAGI. Trimming pared 5 bases from V and 4 bases from J, leaving 17 bases between. The CDR3 is made up of 15 amino acids. This CDR3 reads CASSPGRTRPYGYTF. DNA of the CDR3: TGTGCCAGCAGTCCCGGCAGGACTCGCCCCTATGGCTACACCTTC.

The J gene is TRBJ2-7, the V gene TRBV24-1, with D perhaps TRBD2 (5 bases). Germline assignment: CDR1 KGHDR and CDR2 SFDVKD. Deletions cut 1 base from V and 3 bases from J, with 12 bases between. The CDR3 sequence is 15 residues long. CDR3 sequence reads: CATSDLKGSGYEQYF. The CDR3 coding sequence is TGTGCCACCAGTGATTTAAAGGGCAGCGGCTACGAGCAGTACTTC.

The gene calls are TRBV18 and TRBJ2-1; TRBD2 agrees at 7 bases. There are 15 residues in the CDR3. Trimming cost V 6 bases and J 1 base; bases outside gene matches: 6. Germline CDR1 is KGHSH and CDR2 is LQKENI. The CDR3 sequence is CASSPGRGSYNEQFF. CDR3 in DNA: TGTGCCAGCTCTCCGGGGAGGGGTTCCTACAATGAGCAGTTCTTC.

The rearrangement links TRBV19 to TRBJ2-3; D is ambiguous. The CDR3 totals 11 residues. Trimming cost V 6 bases and J 7 bases, with 8 bases left between them. The germline CDR1 and CDR2 sequences are LNHDA and SQIVND (reference sequence). Written as DNA, the CDR3 is TGTGCCAGTAGCACTCTTTATACGCAGTATTTT. This sequence encodes CASSTLYTQYF.

This chain connects TRBV29-1 to TRBJ1-2, with D hard to call. The ends were cut back, 5 bases at V and 4 bases at J, with 11 bases in the middle. The CDR3 length is 12 residues. CDR1 and CDR2 (germline): SQVTM, ANQGSEA. In DNA, the CDR3 is TGCAGCGTTACTTTATTGCCCTATGGCTACACCTTC. Protein product: CSVTLLPYGYTF. The full variable domain, in which reference TRBV29-1 and TRBJ1-2 provide the parts outside the CDR3, is SAVISQKPSRDICQRGTSLTIQCQVDSQVTMMFWYRQQPGQSLTLIATANQGSEATYESGFVIDKFPISRPNLTFSTLTVSNMSPEDSSIYLCSVTLLPYGYTFGSGTRLTVV.

The count of this clone is one. The gene calls are TRBV6-5 and TRBJ1-5; 7 nucleotides agree with TRBD1. Germline V lookup: CDR1 MNHEY, CDR2 SVGAGI. The CDR3 contains 13 residues. V shed 5 bases and J 4 bases; nucleotides not matched to a gene: 2. The CDR3 nucleotides are TGTGCCAGCAGTAACAGGGGTAATCAGCCCCAGCATTTT. Its protein is CASSNRGNQPQHF.

This clone was counted a few times. This chain uses TRBV28 with TRBJ2-1, with 7 bases matching TRBD1. In germline, CDR1 is MDHEN, CDR2 SYDVKM. The CDR3 length is 18 residues. The V and J ends lost 0 bases and 2 bases, in that order; junction bases with no gene match: 10. DNA of the CDR3: TGTGCCAGCAGTTTATGGGGTTTCCGGGACAGAACCTACAATGAGCAGTTCTTC. Amino acids: CASSLWGFRDRTYNEQFF.

This chain uses TRBV27 with TRBJ2-5; 7 nucleotides align to TRBD1. Germline loops: CDR1 MNHEY, CDR2 SMNVEV (reference sequence). The trim removed 2 bases at V and 5 bases at J, leaving 14 bases unmatched. The CDR3 spans 17 residues. CDR3 in amino acids: CASSLRRPGQLTETQYF. The CDR3 DNA follows: TGTGCCAGCAGTTTACGGAGGCCGGGACAGTTGACCGAGACCCAGTACTTC.

Only one count was recorded for this clone. The CDR3 loop reads CASSWGGDGATGELFF. Written as DNA, the CDR3 is TGCGCCAGCAGCTGGGGAGGGGACGGAGCCACCGGGGAGCTGTTTTTT. This rearrangement joins TRBV5-1 to TRBJ2-2, with 7 bases fitting TRBD2. The CDR3 contains 16 residues. Trimming removed 3 bases from V and 4 bases from J; junction bases left unmatched: 9. The germline V gene has CDR1 SGHRS and CDR2 YFSETQ. Filled out from reference TRBV5-1 and TRBJ2-2, the complete variable domain reads KAGVTQTPRYLIKTRGQQVTLSCSPISGHRSVSWYQQTPGQGLQFLFEYFSETQRNKGNFPGRFSGRQFSNSRSEMNVSTLELGDSALYLCASSWGGDGATGELFFGEGSRLTVL.

J is TRBJ1-1 and V is TRBV6-5; no firm D call. V was cut by 4 bases and J by 0 bases, with 9 bases left in between. This CDR3 region has 14 residues. CDR1 and CDR2 (germline): MNHEY, SVGAGI. The CDR3 coding sequence is TGTGCCAGCAGTTTTCCCCACATGAACACTGAAGCTTTCTTT. It codes for CASSFPHMNTEAFF.

The rearrangement uses TRBV5-4 and TRBJ1-1; 7 bases align to TRBD1. In germline, CDR1 is SGHNT, CDR2 YYREEE (reference sequence). This CDR3 contains 14 residues. The V and J ends lost 6 bases and 10 bases, in that order; junction bases with no gene match: 15. The CDR3 DNA reads as TGTGCCAGCAACGAAGACAGGGATGTAAGTCGAGCTTTCTTT. Encoded protein: CASNEDRDVSRAFF.

The V gene is TRBV2, the J gene TRBJ1-4; possibly TRBD1 for D (5 bases). CDR1 SNHLY and CDR2 FYNNEI come from the germline V gene. V gave up 5 bases and J gave up 6 bases, with 13 bases separating them. The CDR3 is 14 residues long. The CDR3 protein is CASSYRPRDEKLFF. The CDR3 nucleotides read TGTGCCAGCAGTTACAGGCCAAGAGATGAAAAACTGTTTTTT.

The chain has TRBV28 and TRBJ1-2; D gene uncertain. V was pared by 5 bases and J by 1 base, with 11 bases between. The CDR3 contains 14 residues. Looked up from germline, CDR1 is MDHEN and CDR2 is SYDVKM. CDR3 protein: CASSGVGSNYGYTF. CDR3 in DNA: TGTGCCAGCAGTGGGGTGGGGAGTAACTATGGCTACACCTTC.

The chain couples TRBV10-3 to TRBJ1-4; D remains ambiguous. The CDR3 runs to 12 residues. Germline V gene sequence: CDR1 ENHRY, CDR2 SYGVKD. V lost 4 bases and J 6 bases, leaving 6 bases between the germline ends. CDR3 sequence: CAISGPDEKLFF. The CDR3 nucleotides read TGTGCCATCAGTGGGCCCGATGAAAAACTGTTTTTT.

This chain connects TRBV25-1 to TRBJ2-7; 7 bases fit TRBD1. The CDR3 runs to 13 residues. The germline V gene has CDR1 MGHDK and CDR2 SYGVNS. V dropped 7 bases and J dropped 1; count of bases not matched to a gene: 4. The CDR3 loop reads CASKGQRSYEQYF. The CDR3 nucleotides read TGTGCCAGCAAGGGACAGAGATCCTACGAGCAGTACTTC.

V usage is TRBV30 and J usage is TRBJ1-2; the match to TRBD1 covers 11 bases. V lost 5 bases, J lost 4 bases, and 3 bases stayed unmatched. CDR1 and CDR2 (germline): GTSNPN, SVGIG (reference sequence). This CDR3 region has 13 residues. The CDR3 coding sequence is TGTGCCTGGGGACAGGGGGCCGGCTATGGCTACACCTTC. It yields the protein CAWGQGAGYGYTF.

The chain joins TRBV19 to TRBJ1-5; 7 bases match TRBD1. Trimming at V came to 0 bases and at J to 0 bases, leaving 11 bases not matched to a gene. The CDR3 sequence is 19 residues long. Germline V gene lookup returns CDR1 LNHDA and CDR2 SQIVND (reference sequence). The CDR3 DNA reads as TGTGCCAGTAGTATAGATCGAATAGGGACAGCATATAGCAATCAGCCCCAGCATTTT. Translation gives CASSIDRIGTAYSNQPQHF.

The V call is TRBV29-1, the J call TRBJ2-2, with TRBD1 identical over 7 bases. Looked up from germline, CDR1 is SQVTM and CDR2 is ANQGSEA. The V gene end was trimmed by 6 bases and the J gene end by 6 bases; junction bases not matched to a gene: 7. This CDR3 has 13 amino acids. DNA of the CDR3: TGCAGCGTGGCGAGGCAGGGGGCCGGGGAGCTGTTTTTT. Its translation is CSVARQGAGELFF.

The V gene is TRBV4-2, the J gene TRBJ2-7; 11 bases line up with TRBD2. The CDR3 loop spans 15 amino acids. Germline V gives CDR1 LGHNA, CDR2 YNFKEQ. V lost 4 bases and J lost 6; bases outside the gene matches: 8. In DNA, the CDR3 is TGTGCCAGCAGCCCCTCGGGACTAGCGGATATCGAGCAGTACTTC. It codes for CASSPSGLADIEQYF.

The chain links TRBV30 to TRBJ1-1, with D possibly TRBD1 on 5 matching bases. This CDR3 has 16 residues. V was pared by 2 bases and J by 2 bases, with 18 bases between. Germline CDR1 GTSNPN, CDR2 SVGIG (reference sequence). The CDR3: CAWSSAYRPPNTEAFF. CDR3 nucleotides: TGTGCCTGGAGTTCAGCATACAGGCCTCCTAACACTGAAGCTTTCTTT.

This chain uses TRBV11-3 with TRBJ2-3, with a possible D match to TRBD2 (5 bases). Trimming left V 5 bases short and J 10 bases short, with 16 bases between. Germline V gives CDR1 SGHNT, CDR2 YENEEA. The CDR3 spans 13 residues. The CDR3 region is CASSPVRAGPQYF. The DNA for the CDR3 is TGTGCCAGCAGCCCCGTGCGGGCGGGCCCGCAGTATTTT.

Concerning this clone itself: This specimen includes other DNA sequences encoding the same CDR3. The CDR3 nucleotides are TGTGCCAGCAGCCAGGGCGGGTTGGGGTACGCCGGGGAGCTGTTTTTT. It yields the protein CASSQGGLGYAGELFF. J is TRBJ2-2 and V is TRBV3-1 (or the pseudogene TRBV3-2); perhaps TRBD2 as D (5 bases). With 3 bases removed from V and 6 bases from J, the gap between germline ends came to 17 bases. This CDR3 has 16 amino acids. The V gene's germline CDR1 is LGHDT and CDR2 YNNKEL (reference sequence).

The chain is built from TRBV28 and TRBJ2-7; D is perhaps TRBD1 (6 bases). V was trimmed by 4 bases and J by 1 base, leaving 11 bases between them. CDR3 length: 14 residues. Germline loops: CDR1 MDHEN, CDR2 SYDVKM. The CDR3 sequence is CASSSPGVSYEQYF. The CDR3, as DNA: TGTGCCAGCAGTTCTCCAGGGGTATCCTACGAGCAGTACTTC.

This clone was recorded once. CDR3 sequence (DNA): TGCGCCAGCAGCTTCGAGGGGGCGGCTGAAGCTTTCTTT. This translates into CASSFEGAAEAFF. The J gene is TRBJ1-1, the V gene TRBV5-1, with 7 bases aligning to TRBD1. CDR1 is SGHRS and CDR2 is YFSETQ in the germline V gene. Unmatched junction bases numbered 4, after V lost 2 bases and J lost 6 bases. The CDR3 extends over 13 amino acids.

The V gene is TRBV19, the J gene TRBJ1-5; D ambiguous. V gave up 0 bases and J gave up 5 bases, with 11 bases separating them. CDR1 is LNHDA, CDR2 SQIVND, per germline (reference sequence). The CDR3 covers 15 residues. As DNA, the CDR3 is TGTGCCAGTAGTATAGATCGCAGGTCCTATCAGCCCCAGCATTTT. Translating it yields CASSIDRRSYQPQHF.